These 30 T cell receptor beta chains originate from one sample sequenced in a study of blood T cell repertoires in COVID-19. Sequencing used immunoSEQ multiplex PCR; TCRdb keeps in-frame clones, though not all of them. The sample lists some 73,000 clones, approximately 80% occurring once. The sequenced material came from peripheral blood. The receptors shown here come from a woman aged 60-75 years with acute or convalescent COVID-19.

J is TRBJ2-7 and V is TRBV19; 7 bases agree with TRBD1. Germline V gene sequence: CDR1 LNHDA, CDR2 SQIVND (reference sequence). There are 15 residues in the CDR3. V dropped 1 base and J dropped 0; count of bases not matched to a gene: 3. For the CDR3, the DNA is TGTGCCAGTAGTATAGCACAGGGGAGCTCCTACGAGCAGTACTTC. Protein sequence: CASSIAQGSSYEQYF.

The CDR3 here is CASSFGGQRNTGELFF. The CDR3 DNA reads as TGTGCCAGCAGCTTTGGGGGACAGAGGAACACCGGGGAGCTGTTTTTT. This chain connects TRBV7-2 to TRBJ2-2, with 7 bases fitting TRBD1. The CDR3 loop spans 16 amino acids. Trimming cost V 3 bases and J 1 base; bases outside gene matches: 5. In germline, CDR1 is SGHTA, CDR2 FQGNSA.

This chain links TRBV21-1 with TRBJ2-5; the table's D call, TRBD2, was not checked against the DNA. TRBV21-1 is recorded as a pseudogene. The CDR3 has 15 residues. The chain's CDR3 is CASSMKSNGFWAQYF. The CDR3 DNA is TGTGCCAGCAGCATGAAATCCAACGGGTTTTGGGCCCAGTACTTC.

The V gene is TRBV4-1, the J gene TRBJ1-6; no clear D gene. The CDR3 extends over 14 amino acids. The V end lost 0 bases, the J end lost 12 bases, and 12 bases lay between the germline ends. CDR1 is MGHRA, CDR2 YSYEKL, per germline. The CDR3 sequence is CASSQDRMDLPLHF. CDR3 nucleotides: TGCGCCAGCAGCCAAGATCGAATGGACTTACCCCTCCACTTT.

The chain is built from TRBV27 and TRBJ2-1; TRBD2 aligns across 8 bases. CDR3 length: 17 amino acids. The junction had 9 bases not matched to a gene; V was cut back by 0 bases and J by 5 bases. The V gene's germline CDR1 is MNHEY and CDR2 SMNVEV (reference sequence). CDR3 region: CASSLSGSGASHNEQFF. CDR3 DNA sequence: TGTGCCAGCAGTTTATCCGGTAGCGGGGCGTCCCACAATGAGCAGTTCTTC.

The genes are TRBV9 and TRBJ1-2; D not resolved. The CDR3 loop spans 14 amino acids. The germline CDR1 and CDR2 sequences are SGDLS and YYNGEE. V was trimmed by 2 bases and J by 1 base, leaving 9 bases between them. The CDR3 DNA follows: TGTGCCAGCAGCGTTTTTGAGGGTAACTATGGCTACACCTTC. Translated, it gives CASSVFEGNYGYTF.

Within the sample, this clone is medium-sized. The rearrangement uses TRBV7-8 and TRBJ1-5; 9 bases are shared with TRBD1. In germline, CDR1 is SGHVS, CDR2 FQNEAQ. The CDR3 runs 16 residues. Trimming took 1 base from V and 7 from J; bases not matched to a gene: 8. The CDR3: CASSLGVQGAKQPQHF. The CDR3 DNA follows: TGTGCCAGCAGCTTAGGGGTACAGGGGGCAAAGCAGCCCCAGCATTTT.

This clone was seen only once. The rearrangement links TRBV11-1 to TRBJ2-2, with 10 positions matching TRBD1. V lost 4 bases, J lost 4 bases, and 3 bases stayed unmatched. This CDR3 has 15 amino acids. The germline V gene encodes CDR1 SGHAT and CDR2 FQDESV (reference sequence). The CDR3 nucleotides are TGTGCCAGCAGCTCTGGGGACAGGGGCACCGGGGAGCTGTTTTTT. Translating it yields CASSSGDRGTGELFF.

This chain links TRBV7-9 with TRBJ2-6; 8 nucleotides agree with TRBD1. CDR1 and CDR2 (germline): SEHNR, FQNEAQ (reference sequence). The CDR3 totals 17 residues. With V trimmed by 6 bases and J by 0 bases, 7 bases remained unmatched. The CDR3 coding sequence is TGTGCCAGCAGTCGGGGACAGGTTTCCTCTGGGGCCAACGTCCTGACTTTC. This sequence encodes CASSRGQVSSGANVLTF.

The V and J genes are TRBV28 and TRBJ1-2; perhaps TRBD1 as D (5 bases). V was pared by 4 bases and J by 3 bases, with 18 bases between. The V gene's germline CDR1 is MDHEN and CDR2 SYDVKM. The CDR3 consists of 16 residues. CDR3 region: CASSSLPGTGDYGYTF. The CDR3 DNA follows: TGTGCCAGCAGTTCTCTTCCCGGGACGGGGGACTATGGCTACACCTTC.

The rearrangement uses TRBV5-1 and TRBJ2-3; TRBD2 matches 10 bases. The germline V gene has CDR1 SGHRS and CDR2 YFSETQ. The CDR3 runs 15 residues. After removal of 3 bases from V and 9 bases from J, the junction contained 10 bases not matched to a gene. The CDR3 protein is CASSSAGGPQGTQYF. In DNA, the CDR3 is TGCGCCAGCAGCTCAGCGGGAGGGCCACAGGGAACGCAGTATTTT. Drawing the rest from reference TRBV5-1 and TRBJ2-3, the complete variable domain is KAGVTQTPRYLIKTRGQQVTLSCSPISGHRSVSWYQQTPGQGLQFLFEYFSETQRNKGNFPGRFSGRQFSNSRSEMNVSTLELGDSALYLCASSSAGGPQGTQYFGPGTRLTVL.

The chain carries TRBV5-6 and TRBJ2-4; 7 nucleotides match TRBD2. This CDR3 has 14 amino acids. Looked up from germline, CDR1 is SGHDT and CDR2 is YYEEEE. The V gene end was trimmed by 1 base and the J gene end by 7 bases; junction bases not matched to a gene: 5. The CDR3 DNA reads TGTGCCAGCAGCTTGCGGCGGGGGACCAACATTCAGTACTTC. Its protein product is CASSLRRGTNIQYF.

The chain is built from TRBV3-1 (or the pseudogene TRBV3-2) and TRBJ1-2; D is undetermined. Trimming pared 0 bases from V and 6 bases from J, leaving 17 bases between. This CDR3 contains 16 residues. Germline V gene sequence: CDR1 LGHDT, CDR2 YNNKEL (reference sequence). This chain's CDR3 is CASSQEVGVTKNGYTF. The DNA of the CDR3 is TGTGCCAGCAGCCAAGAGGTCGGAGTGACGAAAAATGGCTACACCTTC.

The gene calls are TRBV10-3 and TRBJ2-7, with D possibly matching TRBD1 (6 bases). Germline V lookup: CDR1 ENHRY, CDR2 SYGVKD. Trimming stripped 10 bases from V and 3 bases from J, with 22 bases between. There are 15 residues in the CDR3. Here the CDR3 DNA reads TGTGCCACCGCTTTTCCACAACAGGGCTACTACGAGCAGTACTTC. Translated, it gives CATAFPQQGYYEQYF.

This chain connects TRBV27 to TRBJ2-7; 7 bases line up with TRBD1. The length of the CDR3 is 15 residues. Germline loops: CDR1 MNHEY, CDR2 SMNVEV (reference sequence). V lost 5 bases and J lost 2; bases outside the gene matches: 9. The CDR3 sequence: CASSKTGQEAYEQYF. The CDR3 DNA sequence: TGTGCCAGCAGTAAAACCGGACAGGAGGCCTACGAGCAGTACTTC.

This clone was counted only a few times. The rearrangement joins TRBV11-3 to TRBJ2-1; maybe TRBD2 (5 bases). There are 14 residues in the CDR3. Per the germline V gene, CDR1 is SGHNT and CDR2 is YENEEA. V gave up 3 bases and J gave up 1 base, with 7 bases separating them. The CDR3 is CASSFRGSYNEQFF. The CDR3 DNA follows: TGTGCCAGCAGCTTTCGGGGTTCCTACAATGAGCAGTTCTTC.

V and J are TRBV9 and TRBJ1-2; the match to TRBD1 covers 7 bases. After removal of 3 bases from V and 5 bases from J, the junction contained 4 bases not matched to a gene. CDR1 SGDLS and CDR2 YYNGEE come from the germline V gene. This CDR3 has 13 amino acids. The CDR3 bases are TGTGCCAGCAGCGACCGGACAGGTTATGGCTACACCTTC. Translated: CASSDRTGYGYTF.

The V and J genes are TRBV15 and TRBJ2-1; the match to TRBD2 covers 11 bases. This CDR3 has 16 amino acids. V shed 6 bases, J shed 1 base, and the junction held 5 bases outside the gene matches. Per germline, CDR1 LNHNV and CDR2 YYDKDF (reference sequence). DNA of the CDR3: TGTGCCACCAGTCGTAGCGGGAGGGGATCCTACAATGAGCAGTTCTTC. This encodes CATSRSGRGSYNEQFF.

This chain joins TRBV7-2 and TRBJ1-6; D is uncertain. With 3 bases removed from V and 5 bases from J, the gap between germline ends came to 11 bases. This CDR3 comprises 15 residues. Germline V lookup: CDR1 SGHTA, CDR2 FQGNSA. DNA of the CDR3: TGTGCCAGCAGCTTCGAATGGCCGAATAATTCACCCCTCCACTTT. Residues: CASSFEWPNNSPLHF.

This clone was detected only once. The chain's CDR3 is CASSAHGGRTDTQYF. Written as DNA, the CDR3 is TGTGCCAGCAGCGCCCACGGGGGGCGCACAGATACGCAGTATTTT. The V call is TRBV9, the J call TRBJ2-3; possible D gene TRBD2, 7 bases. The CDR3 is 15 residues long. The V gene's germline CDR1 is SGDLS and CDR2 YYNGEE. The V and J ends lost 3 bases and 1 base respectively, with 12 bases between them.

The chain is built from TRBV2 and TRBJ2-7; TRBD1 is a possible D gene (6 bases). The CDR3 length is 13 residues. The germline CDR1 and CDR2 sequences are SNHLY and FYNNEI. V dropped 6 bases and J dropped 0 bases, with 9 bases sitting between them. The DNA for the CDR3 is TGTGCCAGCAGCCGACAGGCCTCCTACGAGCAGTACTTC. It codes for CASSRQASYEQYF.

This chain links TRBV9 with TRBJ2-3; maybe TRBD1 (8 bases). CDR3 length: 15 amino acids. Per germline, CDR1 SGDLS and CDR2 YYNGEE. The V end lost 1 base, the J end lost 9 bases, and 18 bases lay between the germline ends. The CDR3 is CASSVTPGQGGTQYF. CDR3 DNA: TGTGCCAGCAGCGTAACCCCCGGACAGGGAGGGACGCAGTATTTT.

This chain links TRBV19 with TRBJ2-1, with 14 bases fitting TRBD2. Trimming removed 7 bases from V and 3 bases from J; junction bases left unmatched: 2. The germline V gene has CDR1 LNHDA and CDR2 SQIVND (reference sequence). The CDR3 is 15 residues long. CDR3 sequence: CASKTSGGVYNEQFF. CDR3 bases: TGTGCCAGTAAGACTAGCGGGGGGGTCTACAATGAGCAGTTCTTC.

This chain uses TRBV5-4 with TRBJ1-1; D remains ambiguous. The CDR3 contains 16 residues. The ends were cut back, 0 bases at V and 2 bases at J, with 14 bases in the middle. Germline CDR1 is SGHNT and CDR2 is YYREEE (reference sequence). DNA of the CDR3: TGTGCCAGCAGCTTGGGGCAGGTTCATACTAACACTGAAGCTTTCTTT. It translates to CASSLGQVHTNTEAFF.

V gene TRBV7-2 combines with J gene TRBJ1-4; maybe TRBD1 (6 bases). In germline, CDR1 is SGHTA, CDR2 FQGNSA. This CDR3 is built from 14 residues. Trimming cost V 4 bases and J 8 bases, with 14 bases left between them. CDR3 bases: TGTGCCAGCAGCTGGGCAGGGGCTCAAGAAAAACTGTTTTTT. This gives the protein CASSWAGAQEKLFF.

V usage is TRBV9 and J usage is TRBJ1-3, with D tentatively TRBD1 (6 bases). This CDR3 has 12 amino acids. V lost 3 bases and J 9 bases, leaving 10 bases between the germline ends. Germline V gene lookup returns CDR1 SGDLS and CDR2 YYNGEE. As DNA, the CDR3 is TGTGCCAGCAGCGGCGAAGGGGGCACCATATATTTT. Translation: CASSGEGGTIYF.

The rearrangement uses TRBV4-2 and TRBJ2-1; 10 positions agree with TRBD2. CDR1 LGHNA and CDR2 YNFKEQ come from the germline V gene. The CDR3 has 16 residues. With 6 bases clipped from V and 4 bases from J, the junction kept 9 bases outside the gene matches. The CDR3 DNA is TGTGCCAGCAGTCGGGAGGCTAGCGGGAGATACAATGAGCAGTTCTTC. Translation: CASSREASGRYNEQFF.

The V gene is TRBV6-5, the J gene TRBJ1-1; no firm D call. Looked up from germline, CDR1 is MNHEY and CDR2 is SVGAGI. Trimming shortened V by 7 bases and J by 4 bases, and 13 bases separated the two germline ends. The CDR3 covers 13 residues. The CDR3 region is CASTYPGTTEAFF. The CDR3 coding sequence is TGTGCCAGCACCTACCCGGGTACCACTGAAGCTTTCTTT.

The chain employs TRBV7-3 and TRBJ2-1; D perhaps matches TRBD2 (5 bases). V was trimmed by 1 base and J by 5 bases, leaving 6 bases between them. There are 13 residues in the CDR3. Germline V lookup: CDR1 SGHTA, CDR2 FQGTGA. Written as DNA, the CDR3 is TGTGCCAGCAGCTTAAGTAGCGACAATGAGCAGTTCTTC. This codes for CASSLSSDNEQFF.

CDR3 coding DNA: TGTGCCAGCAGCTCCCTTGTCAGCGGGAGCCCCGGGGAGCTGTTTTTT. Protein product: CASSSLVSGSPGELFF. This chain uses TRBV7-9 with TRBJ2-2, with 8 positions matching TRBD2. Germline-derived CDR1 and CDR2 are SEHNR and FQNEAQ (reference sequence). The CDR3 is 16 amino acids. The V and J ends lost 4 bases and 6 bases, in that order; junction bases with no gene match: 10. Complete variable domain (other parts from reference TRBV7-9 and TRBJ2-2): DTGVSQNPRHKITKRGQNVTFRCDPISEHNRLYWYRQTLGQGPEFLTYFQNEAQLEKSRLLSDRFSAERPKGSFSTLEIQRTEQGDSAMYLCASSSLVSGSPGELFFGEGSRLTVL.